One sample yielded the 15 T cell receptor beta chains listed below, sequenced in a study of T cell responses to AZD1222 COVID-19 vaccine (dated by TCRdb to the early 2020s). The intended sense of this specimen's time point label: baseline before first vaccination. In light of the paper, this sample's treatment or condition label describes: meningococcal conjugate vaccine given as trial control. The method behind the library was the immunoSEQ multiplex PCR assay. TCRdb limited this immuneACCESS table to in-frame rearrangements with V and J called. A share of clones is missing; checked studies link under half to unresolved V genes, and the rest is unexplained. This sample gives about 160,000 clones in total; just over 90% of them show up just once. Around 4.6% of the sample is held by the ten biggest clonotypes. The source was peripheral blood, collected on day 0 of MenACWY control vaccination. These TCRs come from an adult in good health.

V and J are TRBV3-1 (or the pseudogene TRBV3-2) and TRBJ2-7; D perhaps matches TRBD1 (7 bases). V shed 8 bases and J shed 3 bases, with 14 bases lying between them. The CDR3 contains 13 residues. Germline V gene sequence: CDR1 LGHDT, CDR2 YNNKEL (reference sequence). In DNA form, the CDR3 reads TGTGCCAGCCAGGGGGGCACATACTACGAGCAGTACTTC. It is translated as CASQGGTYYEQYF.

The sample holds one count of this clone. The chain recombines TRBV5-6 with TRBJ2-7; 8 bases align to TRBD2. CDR1 and CDR2 from the germline V gene are SGHDT and YYEEEE. V lost 3 bases to trimming and J lost 3 bases; unmatched junction nucleotides: 11. The CDR3 is made up of 16 amino acids. The CDR3 protein is CASSYLAGGLVYEQYF. The DNA of the CDR3 is TGTGCCAGCAGCTACCTGGCGGGAGGCTTAGTCTACGAGCAGTACTTC. The full variable domain, completed using reference TRBV5-6 and TRBJ2-7, is DAGVTQSPTHLIKTRGQQVTLRCSPKSGHDTVSWYQQALGQGPQFIFQYYEEEERQRGNFPDRFSGHQFPNYSSELNVNALLLGDSALYLCASSYLAGGLVYEQYFGPGTRLTVT.

The rearrangement joins TRBV24-1 to TRBJ2-6, with D perhaps TRBD1 (5 bases). The CDR3 has 15 residues. Germline CDR1 is KGHDR and CDR2 is SFDVKD. Trimming cost V 5 bases and J 1 base, with 8 bases left between them. The CDR3 bases are TGTGCCACCAGTGGGGGCTGGTCTGGGGCCAACGTCCTGACTTTC. Its protein product is CATSGGWSGANVLTF.

The chain joins TRBV28 to TRBJ1-4, with TRBD1 as a possible D gene (5 bases). Trimming took 7 bases from V and 2 from J, leaving 14 bases between them. Per the germline V gene, CDR1 is MDHEN and CDR2 is SYDVKM. This CDR3 contains 15 residues. CDR3: CASNTAGPTNEKLFF. The CDR3 DNA reads as TGTGCCAGCAACACCGCAGGGCCGACTAATGAAAAACTGTTTTTT.

This clone appeared a single time. V and J are TRBV4-3 and TRBJ2-7; perhaps TRBD1 as D (6 bases). The CDR3 is 15 amino acids. Per the germline V gene, CDR1 is LGHNA and CDR2 is YSLEER. Trimming took off 4 bases at V and 2 bases at J, with 15 bases between the two ends. The CDR3 DNA reads TGCGCCAGCAGCCGAGTTACAGGGTACGCCTACGAGCAGTACTTC. Translation gives CASSRVTGYAYEQYF.

The chain combines TRBV6-5 with TRBJ2-3; weak D call: TRBD2 (7 bases). The V gene's germline CDR1 is MNHEY and CDR2 SVGAGI. Trimming took off 4 bases at V and 0 bases at J, with 11 bases between the two ends. The length of the CDR3 is 15 residues. As DNA, the CDR3 is TGTGCCAGCAGTTCACGGGGGGCTAGCACAGATACGCAGTATTTT. Amino acids: CASSSRGASTDTQYF.

This clone was observed a single time. The V gene is TRBV18, the J gene TRBJ2-2; possibly TRBD1 for D (5 bases). CDR3 length: 16 residues. Germline CDR1 and CDR2: KGHSH and LQKENI. V was pared by 0 bases and J by 1 base, with 9 bases between. CDR3 region: CASSPPAGQNTGELFF. In nucleotides, the CDR3 is TGTGCCAGCTCACCACCAGCAGGACAGAACACCGGGGAGCTGTTTTTT.

The J gene is TRBJ2-7, the V gene TRBV5-4; D may correspond to TRBD1 or TRBD2 (5 bases each). V was pared by 0 bases and J by 3 bases, with 13 bases between. There are 15 residues in the CDR3. Germline V gene lookup returns CDR1 SGHNT and CDR2 YYREEE (reference sequence). The CDR3 loop is CASSLGGVIGYEQYF. CDR3 in DNA: TGTGCCAGCAGCTTGGGAGGGGTAATAGGCTACGAGCAGTACTTC.

The chain recombines TRBV29-1 with TRBJ1-1; D gene ambiguous. This CDR3 region has 14 residues. Trimming shortened V by 2 bases and J by 11 bases, and 21 bases separated the two germline ends. Germline V CDR1 and CDR2: SQVTM, ANQGSEA. The CDR3 bases are TGCAGCGTTGAACCGGGCCACCGGGCCCCAGATGCTTTCTTT. Protein: CSVEPGHRAPDAFF. The whole variable domain, filled in from reference TRBV29-1 and TRBJ1-1, reads SAVISQKPSRDICQRGTSLTIQCQVDSQVTMMFWYRQQPGQSLTLIATANQGSEATYESGFVIDKFPISRPNLTFSTLTVSNMSPEDSSIYLCSVEPGHRAPDAFFGQGTRLTVV.

This chain joins TRBV27 and TRBJ1-5; 8 bases are shared with TRBD1. The CDR3 is 15 amino acids. Germline CDR1 reads MNHEY; CDR2 reads SMNVEV (reference sequence). J was trimmed by 2 bases and V by 5 bases; bases with no gene match: 5. The DNA for the CDR3 is TGTGCCAGCAGTCCCTTGACAGGGGGCAATCAGCCCCAGCATTTT. It is translated as CASSPLTGGNQPQHF.

This clone was recorded once. The genes are TRBV19 and TRBJ1-2; D not certain. Trimming cost V 3 bases and J 9 bases, with 20 bases left between them. Germline CDR1 is LNHDA and CDR2 is SQIVND (reference sequence). The CDR3 runs to 15 residues. Here the CDR3 reads CASSIGVDRVARYTF. The CDR3 DNA reads as TGTGCCAGTAGTATTGGGGTAGACCGGGTCGCGCGCTACACCTTC.

This clone was observed a handful of times. The V and J genes are TRBV27 and TRBJ2-1; 7 nucleotides agree with TRBD2. The junction had 10 bases not matched to a gene; V was cut back by 0 bases and J by 8 bases. The CDR3 has 16 amino acids. Germline CDR1 MNHEY, CDR2 SMNVEV (reference sequence). The CDR3 nucleotides read TGTGCCAGCAGTTTATCGACCGGGGGAACTAGCGATGAGCAGTTCTTC. Translated, it gives CASSLSTGGTSDEQFF.

The V and J genes are TRBV25-1 and TRBJ2-7; TRBD2 agrees at 16 bases. Germline V gives CDR1 MGHDK, CDR2 SYGVNS. This CDR3 contains 16 residues. V was clipped by 10 bases and J by 3 bases; unmatched bases: 9. This CDR3 is CATSGTSGRVNYEQYF. The CDR3 DNA reads as TGTGCCACCTCCGGGACTAGCGGGAGGGTAAACTACGAGCAGTACTTC.

CDR3 residues: CASSWDSSYNEQFF. The CDR3, as DNA: TGCGCCAGCAGCTGGGACAGCTCCTACAATGAGCAGTTCTTC. The chain couples TRBV5-1 to TRBJ2-1, with TRBD1 identical over 7 bases. Germline V gene lookup returns CDR1 SGHRS and CDR2 YFSETQ. Losses at the gene ends were 3 bases for V and 0 bases for J; bases not matched to a gene: 0. The CDR3 contains 14 residues.

The CDR3 DNA reads as TGTGCCAGCAGCTTGGGGGGGCTAGCGGGAGAGTTTGGGGCCAACGTCCTGACTTTC. Protein: CASSLGGLAGEFGANVLTF. The rearrangement uses TRBV11-2 and TRBJ2-6, with 10 bases fitting TRBD2. Germline CDR1 SGHAT, CDR2 FQNNGV. With 3 bases clipped from V and 3 bases from J, the junction kept 11 bases outside the gene matches. The CDR3 totals 19 residues.